What follows are 9 T cell receptor beta chains derived from one specimen sequenced in a study of read filtering for tumor transcriptome and immune sequencing (dated by TCRdb to the early 2020s). The instrument was an Illumina HiSeq 4000. TCR libraries were constructed from approximately 360 ng RNA using the Immunoverse kit, and molecular barcoded adaptors covering alpha/delta and beta/gamma chains were employed. Through fastp at Q25 and MiXCR, TCRdb rebuilt clones from the public reads, retaining in-frame beta chains. Each entry merges the rows of one CDR3 protein and shows their most common DNA and genes. The sample contains tens of thousands of distinct CDR3 sequences, 14% of them found a single time. The ten biggest clones cover around 6.5% of the sample. The sequencing sample was made of a population of CD138-negative cells sorted from bone marrow. The cell subset or site label, as the study defines it: bone marrow mononuclear cells depleted of CD138+ plasma/myeloma cells by negative magnetic selection. These receptor sequences come from a donor at least 40 years old with multiple myeloma.

This clonotype was counted at least ten times. This chain joins TRBV20-1 and TRBJ2-1; D may be TRBD1 (6 bases). The germline gives CDR1 DFQATT, CDR2 SNEGSKA (reference sequence). The CDR3 has 12 residues. With 3 bases removed from V and 5 bases from J, the gap between germline ends came to 8 bases. CDR3 sequence (DNA): TGCAGTGCTAGGACAGGCAACAATGAGCAGTTCTTC. Its translation: CSARTGNNEQFF.

This clonotype showed up many times. This chain links TRBV7-9 with TRBJ2-5, with TRBD2 matching 7 bases. The CDR3 spans 14 residues. Germline values: CDR1 SEHNR, CDR2 FQNEAQ (reference sequence). J was trimmed by 3 bases and V by 5 bases; bases with no gene match: 6. This CDR3 is CASSITGGEETQYF. The CDR3 bases are TGTGCCAGCAGCATAACGGGAGGAGAAGAGACCCAGTACTTC.

The chain employs TRBV5-1 and TRBJ1-6, with D perhaps matching TRBD1 (6 bases). Germline V gene sequence: CDR1 SGHRS, CDR2 YFSETQ. The CDR3 runs 16 residues. V shed 4 bases and J shed 8 bases, with 19 bases lying between them. The CDR3, as DNA: TGCGCCAGCAGCCTCAAGACAGGAGGGGAATATTCACCCCTCCACTTT. This encodes CASSLKTGGEYSPLHF.

At least ten counts were recorded for this clonotype. The chain recombines TRBV29-1 with TRBJ2-3; maybe TRBD2 (6 bases). The CDR3 sequence is 14 residues long. V was trimmed by 0 bases and J by 3 bases, leaving 10 bases between them. The germline gives CDR1 SQVTM, CDR2 ANQGSEA. The chain's CDR3 is CSVEDVLATDTQYF. As DNA, the CDR3 is TGCAGCGTTGAAGATGTACTAGCTACAGATACGCAGTATTTT.

At least ten counts were recorded for this clonotype. This rearrangement joins TRBV7-6 to TRBJ1-1; tentatively, D is TRBD1 (6 bases). Trimming removed 4 bases from V and 1 base from J, with 10 bases in between. This CDR3 is 14 amino acids long. CDR1 is SGHVS and CDR2 is FNYEAQ in the germline V gene. The CDR3 DNA sequence: TGTGCCAGCAGCTCCTTGGACAGGAACACTGAAGCTTTCTTT. Protein product: CASSSLDRNTEAFF.

This clonotype qualifies as medium-sized (0.01 to 0.1%). The CDR3 loop reads CASSLRTDNEQFF. CDR3 nucleotides: TGTGCCAGCAGTTTACGGACAGACAATGAGCAGTTCTTC. The chain joins TRBV6-5 to TRBJ2-1, with D perhaps TRBD1 (6 bases). Trimming cost V 4 bases and J 5 bases, with 9 bases left between them. CDR1 and CDR2 from the germline V gene are MNHEY and SVGAGI. This CDR3 is built from 13 residues.

This clonotype was seen ten or more times. V gene TRBV19 combines with J gene TRBJ1-1; D gene ambiguous. The CDR3 totals 11 residues. Trimming left V 5 bases short and J 11 bases short, with 12 bases between. CDR1 and CDR2 from the germline V gene are LNHDA and SQIVND (reference sequence). The CDR3 DNA reads TGTGCCAGTAGTTTCATGAACCGGGCTTTCTTT. Amino acids: CASSFMNRAFF.

In this sample, this clonotype turned up many times. Because it lacks the conserved phenylalanine or tryptophan at the end, this CDR3 is likely a read error. V and J are TRBV9 and TRBJ1-1; 10 nucleotides agree with TRBD1. V shed 3 bases and J 7 bases; nucleotides not matched to a gene: 9. The CDR3 totals 15 residues. The germline V gene has CDR1 SGDLS and CDR2 YYNGEE. The CDR3 sequence is CASSARQGAKNEAFL. DNA for the CDR3: TGTGCCAGCAGCGCCCGACAGGGGGCGAAGAATGAAGCTTTCCTT.

The chain employs TRBV11-2 and TRBJ2-1; D gene ambiguous. In germline, CDR1 is SGHAT, CDR2 FQNNGV. Trimming left V 5 bases short and J 10 bases short, with 21 bases between. CDR3 size: 15 residues. CDR3 sequence (DNA): TGTGCCAGCAGCCTCCGCACCTTTGGGCTGGACGAGCAGTTCTTC. Its protein product is CASSLRTFGLDEQFF.